The next 10 T cell receptor beta chains were all read from a single sample in a study of blood T cell repertoires in COVID-19. Repertoires were generated with immunoSEQ multiplex PCR, while TCRdb's copy carries only in-frame clones and drops some. The data show about 370,000 clones, more than 80% seen once. What was sequenced was peripheral blood. The origin of the receptors is a woman in her twenties or thirties with COVID-19, enrolled during active disease.

The chain recombines TRBV4-1 with TRBJ1-1; D is undetermined. The CDR3 length is 14 residues. The V gene lost 1 base and the J gene lost 7 bases, with 13 bases spanning the gap. Germline V lookup: CDR1 MGHRA, CDR2 YSYEKL. Written as DNA, the CDR3 is TGCGCCAGCAGCCAAGGACGGGGTTTGGGTGAAGCTTTCTTT. Protein sequence: CASSQGRGLGEAFF.

V and J are TRBV11-2 and TRBJ2-5, with 8 positions matching TRBD2. The CDR3 sequence is 15 residues long. The V and J ends lost 1 base and 3 bases, in that order; junction bases with no gene match: 4. Germline V gene sequence: CDR1 SGHAT, CDR2 FQNNGV. CDR3 DNA sequence: TGTGCCAGCAGCTTAGCGAGACTAGCGAAAGAGACCCAGTACTTC. This encodes CASSLARLAKETQYF. Based on the CDR3 plus reference TRBV11-2 and TRBJ2-5, the full variable domain is EAGVAQSPRYKIIEKRQSVAFWCNPISGHATLYWYQQILGQGPKLLIQFQNNGVVDDSQLPKDRFSAERLKGVDSTLKIQPAKLEDSAVYLCASSLARLAKETQYFGPGTRLLVL.

The genes are TRBV29-1 and TRBJ2-2; 7 nucleotides match TRBD2. Trimming removed 6 bases from V and 4 bases from J; junction bases left unmatched: 5. CDR3 length equals 13 residues. Germline CDR1 and CDR2: SQVTM and ANQGSEA. CDR3 sequence: CSVAERGTGELFF. The CDR3 DNA reads TGCAGCGTGGCCGAGCGGGGCACCGGGGAGCTGTTTTTT.

The sample holds one count of this clone. The chain employs TRBV4-1 and TRBJ2-2, with TRBD1 as a possible D gene (6 bases). The CDR3 extends over 17 amino acids. Germline V lookup: CDR1 MGHRA, CDR2 YSYEKL. The V and J ends lost 4 bases and 4 bases respectively, with 19 bases between them. Here the CDR3 reads CASSPGLQGIGTGELFF. CDR3 nucleotide sequence: TGCGCCAGCAGCCCGGGATTACAGGGAATCGGCACCGGGGAGCTGTTTTTT.

This chain uses TRBV15 with TRBJ1-4; 11 bases are a match to TRBD1. Germline-derived CDR1 and CDR2 are LNHNV and YYDKDF (reference sequence). Trimming cost V 5 bases and J 8 bases; bases outside gene matches: 7. This CDR3 spans 15 amino acids. CDR3 loop: CATSRGTGGEEKLFF. The DNA of the CDR3 is TGTGCCACCAGCCGCGGGACAGGGGGAGAGGAAAAACTGTTTTTT.

This clone occurred once. This chain uses TRBV7-2 with TRBJ2-3; TRBD2 might be the D (6 bases). Germline V CDR1 and CDR2: SGHTA, FQGNSA. The CDR3 spans 16 residues. With 4 bases removed from V and 6 bases from J, the gap between germline ends came to 20 bases. As DNA, the CDR3 is TGTGCCAGCAGCTCCTTCCGGGACTCCGCAACGGATACGCAGTATTTT. The encoded protein is CASSSFRDSATDTQYF.

The V and J genes are TRBV21-1 and TRBJ2-5; TRBD2, the table's D call, was not compared with the DNA. TRBV21-1 is shown as a pseudogene. The CDR3 loop spans 13 amino acids. The CDR3 DNA reads as TGTGCCAGCAGATGCGGGAGCGCAGAGACCCAGTACTTC. This translates into CASRCGSAETQYF.

V and J are TRBV20-1 and TRBJ2-2, with D hard to call. Per the germline V gene, CDR1 is DFQATT and CDR2 is SNEGSKA (reference sequence). The CDR3 consists of 13 residues. Trimming removed 3 bases at V and 0 bases at J, with 5 bases between. The CDR3: CSASSSNTGELFF. CDR3 DNA: TGCAGTGCTAGTTCTTCGAACACCGGGGAGCTGTTTTTT.

This chain joins TRBV29-1 and TRBJ1-4; no reliable D call. The CDR3 has 13 residues. Trimming removed 7 bases at V and 0 bases at J, with 9 bases between. In germline, CDR1 is SQVTM, CDR2 ANQGSEA. The CDR3, as DNA: TGCAGCGCCGCGGTCCCAACTAATGAAAAACTGTTTTTT. Protein: CSAAVPTNEKLFF.

The rearrangement joins TRBV19 to TRBJ2-1, with 10 bases aligning to TRBD1. From germline, CDR1 is LNHDA and CDR2 SQIVND (reference sequence). The J segment lost 5 bases and the V segment lost 4 bases, leaving 5 bases of the junction unmatched. The CDR3 is made up of 15 amino acids. CDR3 coding DNA: TGTGCCAGTAGTAACCCGGGACAGGGGCACAATGAGCAGTTCTTC. Its protein is CASSNPGQGHNEQFF.